The 6 T cell receptor beta chains reported below all come from one sample, sequenced in a study of CD8 T cells in ankylosing spondylitis. Points from the study as a whole: Ankylosing spondylitis blood appeared to be characterized by a TCR beta motif of several highly homologous variants.

TCRdb re-called the 5' RACE reads with MiXCR, one entry per CDR3 protein. Among 100,000 to 150,000 distinct CDR3 sequences listed, roughly 17% were seen once. Antigen specificity for these receptors is unknown. Sequenced: blood, either unsorted or a sorted T cell fraction (not recorded which). These receptor sequences come from a male donor with ankylosing spondylitis.

The rearrangement links TRBV9 to TRBJ2-3; 13 bases align to TRBD2. Unmatched junction bases numbered 10, after V lost 4 bases and J lost 5 bases. Germline CDR1 SGDLS, CDR2 YYNGEE. The CDR3 loop spans 17 amino acids. CDR3 amino acids: CASSSRTSGSRRDTQYF. The CDR3 region has the DNA TGTGCCAGCAGCTCTCGGACTAGCGGGAGCCGCAGAGATACGCAGTATTTT.

This clonotype was counted only a few times. This chain joins TRBV4-1 and TRBJ2-7, with D tentatively TRBD2 (6 bases). Germline V gene data show CDR1 as MGHRA and CDR2 as YSYEKL. The V end lost 2 bases, the J end lost 4 bases, and 12 bases lay between the germline ends. This CDR3 has 14 residues. The CDR3 DNA is TGCGCCAGCAGCCAAAGGGACTCGAAATACGAGCAGTACTTC. Translation: CASSQRDSKYEQYF.

The table lists this clonotype with a few counts. V is TRBV12-5 and J is TRBJ2-1, with 12 bases fitting TRBD2. The V and J ends lost 6 bases and 8 bases, in that order; junction bases with no gene match: 11. Germline V CDR1 and CDR2: LGHNT, FRNRAP. The CDR3 runs to 16 residues. CDR3 nucleotide sequence: TGTGCTAGTGGCGCTACGACTAGCGGGAGTATCTATGAGCAGTTCTTC. Translated: CASGATTSGSIYEQFF.

This clonotype was detected once. The chain joins TRBV28 to TRBJ2-3, with TRBD2 as a possible D gene (5 bases). The CDR3 runs 15 residues. Germline CDR1 MDHEN, CDR2 SYDVKM. V was clipped by 3 bases and J by 6 bases, with 16 bases between them. The CDR3 loop reads CASSFTYPERDTQYF. CDR3 DNA: TGTGCCAGCAGTTTTACCTATCCGGAGCGGGATACGCAGTATTTT.

The gene calls are TRBV12-3 or TRBV12-4 and TRBJ2-1, with D hard to call. The CDR3 contains 14 residues. The ends were cut back, 8 bases at V and 2 bases at J, with 13 bases in the middle. The CDR3 region has the DNA TGTGCCAGCGGAAACATCAGGACCTACAATGAGCAGTTCTTC. This translates into CASGNIRTYNEQFF.

The chain carries TRBV28 and TRBJ2-1; TRBD1 matches 7 bases. Germline CDR1 reads MDHEN; CDR2 reads SYDVKM. This CDR3 is built from 14 residues. V lost 4 bases and J lost 4; bases outside the gene matches: 4. The CDR3 sequence is CASSSGTEYNEQFF. The CDR3 DNA sequence: TGTGCCAGCAGTTCGGGGACAGAATACAATGAGCAGTTCTTC.